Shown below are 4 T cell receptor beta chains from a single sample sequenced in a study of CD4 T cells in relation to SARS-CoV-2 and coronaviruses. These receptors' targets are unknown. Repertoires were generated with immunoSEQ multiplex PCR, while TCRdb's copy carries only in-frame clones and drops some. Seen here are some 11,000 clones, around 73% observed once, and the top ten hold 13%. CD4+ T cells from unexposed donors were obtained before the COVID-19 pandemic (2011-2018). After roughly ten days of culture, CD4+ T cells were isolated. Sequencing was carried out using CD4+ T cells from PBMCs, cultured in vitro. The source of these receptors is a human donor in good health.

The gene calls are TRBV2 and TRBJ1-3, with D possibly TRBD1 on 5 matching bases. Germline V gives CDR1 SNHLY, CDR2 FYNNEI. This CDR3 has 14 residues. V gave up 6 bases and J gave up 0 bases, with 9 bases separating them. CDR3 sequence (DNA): TGTGCCAGCAGAAAGGGGAGCTCTGGAAACACCATATATTTT. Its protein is CASRKGSSGNTIYF.

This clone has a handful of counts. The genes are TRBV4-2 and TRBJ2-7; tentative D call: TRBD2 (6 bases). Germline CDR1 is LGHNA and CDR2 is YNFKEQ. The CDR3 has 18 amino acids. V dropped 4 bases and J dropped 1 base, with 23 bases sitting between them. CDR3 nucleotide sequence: TGTGCCAGCAGCCCGAGCCAAAGGGTCGGGAGCGCTTCCTACGAGCAGTACTTC. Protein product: CASSPSQRVGSASYEQYF.

CDR3 coding DNA: TGTGCCTGGAGTCCCCTGACAGGGCCTGGAAACACCATATATTTT. This encodes CAWSPLTGPGNTIYF. The chain joins TRBV30 to TRBJ1-3, with TRBD1 matching 7 bases. Germline loops: CDR1 GTSNPN, CDR2 SVGIG (reference sequence). Germline trimming cut 2 bases from V and 2 bases from J; bases unmatched to any gene: 6. This CDR3 region has 15 residues.

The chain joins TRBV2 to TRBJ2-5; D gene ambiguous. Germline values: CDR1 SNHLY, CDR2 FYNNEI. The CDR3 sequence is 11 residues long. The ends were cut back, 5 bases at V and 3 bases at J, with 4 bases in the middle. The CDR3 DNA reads TGTGCCAGCAGTAACGAAGAGACCCAGTACTTC. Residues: CASSNEETQYF.